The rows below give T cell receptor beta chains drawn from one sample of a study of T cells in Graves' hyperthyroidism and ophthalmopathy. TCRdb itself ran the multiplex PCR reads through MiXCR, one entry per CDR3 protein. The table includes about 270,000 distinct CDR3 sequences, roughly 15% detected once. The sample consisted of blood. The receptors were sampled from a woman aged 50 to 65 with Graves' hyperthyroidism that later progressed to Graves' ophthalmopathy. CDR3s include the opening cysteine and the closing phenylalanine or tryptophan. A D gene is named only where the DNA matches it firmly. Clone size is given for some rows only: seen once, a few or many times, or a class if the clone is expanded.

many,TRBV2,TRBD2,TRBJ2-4,TGTGCCAGCGATGGGGTGGGACTAGCGGGAGGTGGAGCCAAAAACATTCAGTACTTC,CASDGVGLAGGGAKNIQYF
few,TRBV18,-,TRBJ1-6,TGTGCCAGCTCACCAACGAGGGGACCTGCCAATTCACCCCTCCACTTT,CASSPTRGPANSPLHF
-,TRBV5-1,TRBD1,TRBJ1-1,TGCGCCAGCAGACGTAGGACAGGGTCAGGGACTGAAGCTTTCTTT,CASRRRTGSGTEAFF
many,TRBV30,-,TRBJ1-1,TGTGCCTGGAGTCCCGGGAATTCAAGGGCTTTCTTT,CAWSPGNSRAFF
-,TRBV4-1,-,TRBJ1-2,TGCGCCAGCAGCCAAGGACAGATTAACTATGGCTACACCTTC,CASSQGQINYGYTF
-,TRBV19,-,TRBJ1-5,TGTGCCAGTAAATCCTATAGCAATCAGCCCCAGCATTTT,CASKSYSNQPQHF
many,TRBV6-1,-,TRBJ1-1,TGTGCCAGCAGTCCCTTGGGGGTGAACACTGAAGCTTTCTTT,CASSPLGVNTEAFF
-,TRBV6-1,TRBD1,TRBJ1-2,TGTGCCACCTCTCCAGGGGGCGGCTATGGCTACACCTTC,CATSPGGGYGYTF
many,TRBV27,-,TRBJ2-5,TGTGCCAGCAGTTTACAAGACGCCTGGGGAGCGGTGAAAGAGACCCAGTACTTC,CASSLQDAWGAVKETQYF
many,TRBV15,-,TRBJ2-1,TGTGCCACCAGCCCGCCCTGGTTGGTAGCGGAGTTTCGCGATGAGCAGTTCTTC,CATSPPWLVAEFRDEQFF
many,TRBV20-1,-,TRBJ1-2,TGCAGTGCTAGACGAATGATAGGAGACTATGGCTACACCTTC,CSARRMIGDYGYTF
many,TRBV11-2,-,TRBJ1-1,TGTGCCAGCAGCTTAGATCTGGGGGTCGCTGAAGCTTTCTTT,CASSLDLGVAEAFF
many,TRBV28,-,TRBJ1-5,TGTGCCAGCAGAAACACCGGGACATTAAATCAGCCCCAGCATTTT,CASRNTGTLNQPQHF
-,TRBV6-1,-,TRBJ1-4,TGTGCCAGGAGTTGGCAAGAAAATGAAAAACTGTTTTTT,CARSWQENEKLFF
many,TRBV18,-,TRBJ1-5,TGTGCCAGCTCACTCGACTTGTGGGGCAATCAGCCCCAGCATTTT,CASSLDLWGNQPQHF
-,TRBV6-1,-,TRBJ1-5,TGTGCCAGCAGTGAACGGGGGGGCCAGCCCCAGCATTTT,CASSERGGQPQHF
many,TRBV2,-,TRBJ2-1,TGTGCCAGCAGGCGGACGTTCAGCTCCTACAATGAGCAGTTCTTC,CASRRTFSSYNEQFF
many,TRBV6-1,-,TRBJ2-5,TGTGCCAGCAGTGAACTGTCGGAGACCCAGTACTTC,CASSELSETQYF
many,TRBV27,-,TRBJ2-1,TGTGCCAGCAGGCCCGGGACAAGCTCCTACAATGAGCAGTTCTTC,CASRPGTSSYNEQFF
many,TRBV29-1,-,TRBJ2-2,TGCAGCGTCGGAACGGGGGCGCGTACCGGGGAGCTGTTTTTT,CSVGTGARTGELFF
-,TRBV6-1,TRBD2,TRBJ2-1,TGTGCCAGCGGGAACGGCGGGAGCTCCTACAATGAGCAGTTCTTC,CASGNGGSSYNEQFF
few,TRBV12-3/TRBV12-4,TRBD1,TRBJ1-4,TGTGCCAGCAGGGATACAGGGGGCAGTGAAAAACTGTTTTTT,CASRDTGGSEKLFF